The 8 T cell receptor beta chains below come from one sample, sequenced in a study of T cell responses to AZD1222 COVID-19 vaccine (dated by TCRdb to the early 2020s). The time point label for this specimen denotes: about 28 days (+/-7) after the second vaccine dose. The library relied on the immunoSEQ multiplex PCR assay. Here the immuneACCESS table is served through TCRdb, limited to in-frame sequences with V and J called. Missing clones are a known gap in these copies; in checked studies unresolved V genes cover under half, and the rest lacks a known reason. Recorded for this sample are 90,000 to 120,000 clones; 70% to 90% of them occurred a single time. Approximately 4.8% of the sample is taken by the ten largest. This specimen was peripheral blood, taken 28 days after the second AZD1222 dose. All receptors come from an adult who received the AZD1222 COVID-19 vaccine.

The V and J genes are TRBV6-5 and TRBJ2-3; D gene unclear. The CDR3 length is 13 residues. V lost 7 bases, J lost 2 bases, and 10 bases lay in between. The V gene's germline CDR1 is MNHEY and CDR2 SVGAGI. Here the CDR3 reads CASTNDLTDTQYF. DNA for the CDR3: TGTGCCAGCACCAACGACCTCACAGATACGCAGTATTTT.

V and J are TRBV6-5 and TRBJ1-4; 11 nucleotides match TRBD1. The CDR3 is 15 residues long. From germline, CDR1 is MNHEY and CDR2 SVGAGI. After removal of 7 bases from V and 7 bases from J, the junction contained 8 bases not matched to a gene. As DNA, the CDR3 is TGTGCCAGCAAACTACAGGGGACAGGGGGTGAAAAACTGTTTTTT. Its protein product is CASKLQGTGGEKLFF.

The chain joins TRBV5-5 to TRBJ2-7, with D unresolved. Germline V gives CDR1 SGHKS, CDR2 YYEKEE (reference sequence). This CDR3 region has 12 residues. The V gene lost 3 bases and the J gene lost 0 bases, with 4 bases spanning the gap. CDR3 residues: CASSWLSYEQYF. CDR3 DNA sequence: TGTGCCAGCAGCTGGCTCTCCTACGAGCAGTACTTC.

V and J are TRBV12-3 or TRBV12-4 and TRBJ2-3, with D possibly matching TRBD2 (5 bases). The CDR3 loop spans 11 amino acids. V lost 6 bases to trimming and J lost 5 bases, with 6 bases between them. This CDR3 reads CASSEGDTQYF. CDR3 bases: TGTGCCAGCAGCGAGGGAGATACGCAGTATTTT.

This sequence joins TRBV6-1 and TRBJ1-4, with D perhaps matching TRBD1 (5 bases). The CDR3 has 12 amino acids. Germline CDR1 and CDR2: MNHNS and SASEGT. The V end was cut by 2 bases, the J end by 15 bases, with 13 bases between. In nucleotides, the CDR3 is TGTGCCAGCAGTGAATATCCAGGGAGGGTGTTTTTT. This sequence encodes CASSEYPGRVFF.

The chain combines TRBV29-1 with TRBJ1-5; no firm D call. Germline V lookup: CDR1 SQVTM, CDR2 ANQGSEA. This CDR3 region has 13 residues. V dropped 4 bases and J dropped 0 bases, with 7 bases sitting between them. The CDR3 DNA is TGCAGCGTTGGCTGGGATAGCAATCAGCCCCAGCATTTT. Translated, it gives CSVGWDSNQPQHF. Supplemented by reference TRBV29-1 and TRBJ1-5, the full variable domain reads SAVISQKPSRDICQRGTSLTIQCQVDSQVTMMFWYRQQPGQSLTLIATANQGSEATYESGFVIDKFPISRPNLTFSTLTVSNMSPEDSSIYLCSVGWDSNQPQHFGDGTRLSIL.

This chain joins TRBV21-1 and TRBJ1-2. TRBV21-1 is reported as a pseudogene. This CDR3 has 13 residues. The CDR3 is CASTERPGNGYTF. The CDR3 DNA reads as TGTGCCAGCACCGAAAGGCCGGGCAATGGCTACACCTTC.

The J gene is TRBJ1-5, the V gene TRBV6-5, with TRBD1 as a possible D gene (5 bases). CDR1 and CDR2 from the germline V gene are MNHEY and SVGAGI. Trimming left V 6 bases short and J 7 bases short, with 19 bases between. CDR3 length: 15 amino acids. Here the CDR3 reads CASRDMRGVYQPQHF. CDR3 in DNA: TGTGCCAGCAGGGATATGAGGGGTGTATACCAGCCCCAGCATTTT.